These 23 T cell receptor beta chains were all obtained from the same sample, sequenced in a study of post-analysis software for immune sequencing data. Study-wide points: With TRBV5-6, TRBV5-1 and TRBV20-1 included, 5 or 6 TRBV segments were more frequent in patients than in controls.

Built from TCR beta cDNA, the libraries had unique molecular identifiers in them. MiXCR was run by TCRdb on the PCR reads, yielding one entry per CDR3 protein. The table lists 820,000 or so distinct CDR3 sequences, roughly 58% of them singletons. No antigen has been assigned to these receptors. What was sequenced was blood. The source of these receptors is a girl aged 10 to 17 with multiple sclerosis.

The V and J genes are TRBV27 and TRBJ2-5, with 8 bases aligning to TRBD1. The V and J ends lost 3 bases and 11 bases, in that order; junction bases with no gene match: 11. This CDR3 is 14 amino acids long. In germline, CDR1 is MNHEY, CDR2 SMNVEV (reference sequence). The CDR3: CASSFDRGGGLQYF. In nucleotides, the CDR3 is TGTGCCAGCAGTTTCGACAGGGGTGGCGGATTACAGTACTTC.

CDR3 sequence: CASSFSGIAKNIQYF. CDR3 sequence (DNA): TGCGCCAGCAGCTTCTCTGGAATAGCCAAAAACATTCAGTACTTC. V usage is TRBV5-1 and J usage is TRBJ2-4; D not resolved. There are 15 residues in the CDR3. Germline CDR1 SGHRS, CDR2 YFSETQ. Trimming removed 2 bases from V and 0 bases from J, with 9 bases in between.

The rearrangement uses TRBV9 and TRBJ2-1; 8 bases fit TRBD1. The CDR3 has 15 amino acids. From germline, CDR1 is SGDLS and CDR2 YYNGEE. The V gene end was trimmed by 0 bases and the J gene end by 6 bases; junction bases not matched to a gene: 5. CDR3 amino acids: CASSVDGTGTNEQFF. The CDR3 DNA reads as TGTGCCAGCAGCGTAGACGGGACAGGTACCAATGAGCAGTTCTTC.

This chain links TRBV10-3 with TRBJ2-1; no definite D call. Germline V CDR1 and CDR2: ENHRY, SYGVKD. The V end was cut by 3 bases, the J end by 0 bases, with 9 bases between. This CDR3 contains 15 residues. As DNA, the CDR3 is TGTGCCATCAGTGACTGGACCCGCTCCTACAATGAGCAGTTCTTC. It codes for CAISDWTRSYNEQFF.

This clonotype showed up just a few times. The chain is built from TRBV29-1 and TRBJ1-1; 7 bases line up with TRBD1. This CDR3 has 14 amino acids. Per the germline V gene, CDR1 is SQVTM and CDR2 is ANQGSEA. J lost 1 base, V lost 0 bases, and 2 bases had no gene match. The DNA for the CDR3 is TGCAGCGTTGAAGAAAGACAGGGGAACACTGAAGCTTTCTTT. Translating gives CSVEERQGNTEAFF.

The CDR3 DNA reads TGTGCCAGCAGCCAACCTCACTCAGGGCAAGAGACCCAGTACTTC. Translated: CASSQPHSGQETQYF. The chain combines TRBV14 with TRBJ2-5, with D tentatively TRBD1 (5 bases). V lost 2 bases to trimming and J lost 2 bases, with 12 bases between them. Germline-derived CDR1 and CDR2 are SGHDN and FVKESK. This CDR3 has 15 amino acids.

The chain is built from TRBV7-9 and TRBJ2-3, with 8 nucleotides matching TRBD2. CDR1 and CDR2 from the germline V gene are SEHNR and FQNEAQ (reference sequence). This CDR3 spans 15 amino acids. V was pared by 5 bases and J by 3 bases, with 7 bases of the junction left unmatched. CDR3 DNA: TGTGCCAGCAGCAGAGCGGGAGCGGAGACAGATACGCAGTATTTT. Its translation: CASSRAGAETDTQYF. Combining the CDR3 with reference TRBV7-9 and TRBJ2-3 gives the whole variable domain DTGVSQNPRHKITKRGQNVTFRCDPISEHNRLYWYRQTLGQGPEFLTYFQNEAQLEKSRLLSDRFSAERPKGSFSTLEIQRTEQGDSAMYLCASSRAGAETDTQYFGPGTRLTVL.

The sample holds a few counts of this clonotype. The gene calls are TRBV12-3 or TRBV12-4 and TRBJ2-7, with D possibly matching TRBD2 (5 bases). The CDR3 length is 17 residues. The V and J ends lost 5 bases and 4 bases respectively, with 24 bases between them. Here the CDR3 reads CASSHHGNRVRVYEQYF. The DNA of the CDR3 is TGTGCCAGCAGTCATCACGGGAACCGGGTTCGGGTTTACGAGCAGTACTTC.

The CDR3 bases are TGTGCCATCAGTGAGAACCCGGGAGTGAACACTGAAGCTTTCTTT. Its translation: CAISENPGVNTEAFF. This chain uses TRBV10-3 with TRBJ1-1; D uncertain. This CDR3 has 15 amino acids. With 2 bases removed from V and 0 bases from J, the gap between germline ends came to 10 bases. In germline, CDR1 is ENHRY, CDR2 SYGVKD.

The DNA of the CDR3 is TGTGCCAGCAGTTTTTATGCGGGAGGAGTGGGGGAGACCCAGTACTTC. Translated: CASSFYAGGVGETQYF. J is TRBJ2-5 and V is TRBV12-3 or TRBV12-4, with 8 positions matching TRBD2. V shed 3 bases and J 5 bases; nucleotides not matched to a gene: 11. CDR3 length: 16 amino acids.

This clonotype was observed a handful of times. V usage is TRBV15 and J usage is TRBJ2-7, with D tentatively TRBD1 (5 bases). The CDR3 is 15 amino acids. Trimming took off 1 base at V and 0 bases at J, with 10 bases between the two ends. Germline CDR1 reads LNHNV; CDR2 reads YYDKDF (reference sequence). The DNA for the CDR3 is TGTGCCACCAGCAGAGGAGAAGACAGCTCCTACGAGCAGTACTTC. Amino acids: CATSRGEDSSYEQYF.

This clonotype was seen a few times. V gene TRBV12-5 combines with J gene TRBJ1-2; no clear D. CDR3 length equals 16 residues. Trimming removed 0 bases from V and 0 bases from J, with 11 bases in between. Germline V gives CDR1 LGHNT, CDR2 FRNRAP. CDR3 sequence (DNA): TGTGCTAGTGGTTTGGTACACAGACTCTCTAACTATGGCTACACCTTC. Translated, it gives CASGLVHRLSNYGYTF.

The V gene is TRBV7-2, the J gene TRBJ2-5, with a tentative D call TRBD2 (6 bases). This CDR3 region has 14 residues. The germline V and J ends were trimmed by 8 bases and 13 bases, with 26 bases remaining between them. Germline V CDR1 and CDR2: SGHTA, FQGNSA. The CDR3 here is CASCLSVAGLTWYF. The CDR3 nucleotides are TGTGCCAGCTGCCTGTCGGTTGCGGGATTGACCTGGTACTTC. Full variable domain (remainder filled in from reference TRBV7-2 and TRBJ2-5): GAGVSQSPSNKVTEKGKDVELRCDPISGHTALYWYRQSLGQGLEFLIYFQGNSAPDKSGLPSDRFSAERTGGSVSTLTIQRTQQEDSAVYLCASCLSVAGLTWYFGPGTRLLVL.

This clonotype was observed a few times. V and J are TRBV3-1 and TRBJ2-1, with 14 bases that match TRBD2. The CDR3 sequence is 20 residues long. Trimming took 3 bases from V and 1 from J; bases not matched to a gene: 11. Germline values: CDR1 LGHDT, CDR2 YNNKEL (reference sequence). The CDR3 DNA reads TGTGCCAGCAGCCAGGTTACAGGGGGACTAGCGGGAGATTCCTACAATGAGCAGTTCTTC. Its translation: CASSQVTGGLAGDSYNEQFF.

This rearrangement joins TRBV27 to TRBJ2-4, with D uncertain. The germline V and J ends were trimmed by 3 bases and 1 base, with 7 bases remaining between them. Germline CDR1 is MNHEY and CDR2 is SMNVEV (reference sequence). The CDR3 has 14 amino acids. The CDR3 region has the DNA TGTGCCAGCAGTTTTCAGGACGCCAAAAACATTCAGTACTTC. This encodes CASSFQDAKNIQYF.

Here the CDR3 reads CSARRPGLNEQFF. Written as DNA, the CDR3 is TGCAGTGCTAGGAGGCCAGGGTTAAATGAGCAGTTCTTC. The V and J genes are TRBV20-1 and TRBJ2-1, with TRBD1 as a possible D gene (5 bases). Trimming removed 3 bases at V and 7 bases at J, with 13 bases between. CDR1 is DFQATT, CDR2 SNEGSKA, per germline (reference sequence). This CDR3 spans 13 amino acids.

The chain has TRBV5-1 and TRBJ2-3, with 7 bases matching TRBD1. J lost 1 base, V lost 4 bases, and 9 bases had no gene match. The length of the CDR3 is 16 residues. Germline V gives CDR1 SGHRS, CDR2 YFSETQ. CDR3 protein: CASSPDRLAGTDTQYF. The CDR3, as DNA: TGCGCCAGCAGCCCGGACAGGCTAGCCGGCACAGATACGCAGTATTTT.

The rearrangement uses TRBV5-1 and TRBJ2-5; TRBD2 matches 9 bases. This CDR3 contains 15 residues. Germline V gene data show CDR1 as SGHRS and CDR2 as YFSETQ. Trimming removed 4 bases from V and 5 bases from J; junction bases left unmatched: 9. The CDR3 nucleotides read TGCGCCAGCAGCCCCTCGGCGGGGGGGCATGAGACCCAGTACTTC. Translated: CASSPSAGGHETQYF.

CDR3 coding DNA: TGCAGTGCTAGAGATCTGAGGTTGGGGCTAGCGGGGGACTACGAGCAGTACTTC. Encoded protein: CSARDLRLGLAGDYEQYF. The chain has TRBV20-1 and TRBJ2-7; 10 nucleotides agree with TRBD2. Germline-derived CDR1 and CDR2 are DFQATT and SNEGSKA (reference sequence). This CDR3 has 18 residues. With 0 bases clipped from V and 3 bases from J, the junction kept 14 bases outside the gene matches.

The chain joins TRBV10-2 to TRBJ1-1; tentative D call: TRBD1 (6 bases). CDR3 size: 12 residues. V lost 5 bases to trimming and J lost 4 bases, with 8 bases between them. Germline V CDR1 and CDR2: WSHSY, SAAADI. The CDR3 spells CASSQGITEAFF. The CDR3 DNA sequence: TGCGCCAGCAGTCAGGGGATCACTGAAGCTTTCTTT.

The V gene is TRBV6-5, the J gene TRBJ2-1; 9 nucleotides align to TRBD2. CDR3 size: 15 residues. The V segment lost 2 bases and the J segment 7 bases; nucleotides outside the gene matches: 6. Per germline, CDR1 MNHEY and CDR2 SVGAGI. CDR3 DNA: TGTGCCAGCAGTTACGGCGCGGGAGGGGGGAATGAGCAGTTCTTC. Amino acids: CASSYGAGGGNEQFF.

This clonotype was seen a handful of times. The genes are TRBV5-1 and TRBJ2-5; tentative D call: TRBD1 (6 bases). Near its end, the DNA agrees better with TRBJ2-7, so the J call may be wrong. The CDR3 runs 15 residues. Germline CDR1 reads SGHRS; CDR2 reads YFSETQ. In DNA, the CDR3 is TGCGCCAGCAGCTTGCGGACAGCCGATCTCTACGAGCAGTACTTC. Protein product: CASSLRTADLYEQYF.

The chain couples TRBV5-1 to TRBJ1-4; D is perhaps TRBD1 (6 bases). The CDR3 runs to 16 residues. V was shortened by 0 bases and J by 1 base, with 10 bases between the two germline ends. The germline V gene has CDR1 SGHRS and CDR2 YFSETQ. The CDR3: CASSLAGGGTNEKLFF. CDR3 in DNA: TGCGCCAGCAGCTTGGCTGGGGGCGGAACTAATGAAAAACTGTTTTTT.